This TCR beta chain was obtained from a study of blood T cell repertoires in COVID-19. V trimming: 4 bases; J trimming: 4 bases; junction bases outside the gene matches: 8. CDR1 GTSNPN and CDR2 SVGIG come from the germline V gene (reference sequence). This CDR3 has 14 residues. Sequencing used immunoSEQ multiplex PCR; TCRdb keeps in-frame clones, though not all of them. The data contain around 64,000 clones, just over 85% of them singletons. The sequenced sample consisted of peripheral blood. The chain employs TRBV30 and TRBJ2-7; 9 bases line up with TRBD2. This TCR was recovered from a young man with acute or convalescent COVID-19. The CDR3 nucleotides are TGTGCCTGGAAGAGGTGGCTAGCGGGATACGAGCAGTACTTC. Translation: CAWKRWLAGYEQYF.